Listed below are T cell receptor beta chains from one sample, sequenced in a study of blood T cell repertoires in COVID-19. Some clones are missing from TCRdb's copy, which holds only in-frame ones; the method was immunoSEQ multiplex PCR. The sample records about 180,000 clones, approximately 88% being singletons. Sequencing was carried out using peripheral blood. These receptors originate from a woman in her thirties with acute or convalescent COVID-19. Each CDR3 is given with its conserved first and last residue.

TRBV25-1 CASSDSRADTQYF
TRBV3-1/TRBV3-2 CASRPGLISTGELFF
TRBV7-9 CASSGGFTDTQYF
TRBV30 CAWSRGAPNTGELFF
TRBV28 CASGQNEKLFF
TRBV7-9 CASAGTGGTATNEKLFF
TRBV25-1 CASSEFVGGGGGYTF
TRBV19 CASSIWDRGRSEQFF
TRBV21-1 CASSKTRSPNPYNEQFF
TRBV28 CASRQGAYEQYF
TRBV7-9 CASTSGFGEKLFF
TRBV7-9 CASSLSGEQYF
TRBV2 CATLRTSGSSYEQYF
TRBV7-9 CASSLTGEDEQYF
TRBV6-1 CASSEQVNTEAFF
TRBV18 CASSLRDYQPNEQFF
TRBV19 CASSNLKFGGYGWNTEAFF
TRBV19 CASSLGQARNAYGYTF
TRBV7-8 CASSLRPSVGQPQHF
TRBV2 CASSEALLGDTQYF
TRBV6-5 CASSYRGTSPLHF
TRBV5-1 CASSLGSSPGELFF
TRBV27 CASTGTGSYNEQFF